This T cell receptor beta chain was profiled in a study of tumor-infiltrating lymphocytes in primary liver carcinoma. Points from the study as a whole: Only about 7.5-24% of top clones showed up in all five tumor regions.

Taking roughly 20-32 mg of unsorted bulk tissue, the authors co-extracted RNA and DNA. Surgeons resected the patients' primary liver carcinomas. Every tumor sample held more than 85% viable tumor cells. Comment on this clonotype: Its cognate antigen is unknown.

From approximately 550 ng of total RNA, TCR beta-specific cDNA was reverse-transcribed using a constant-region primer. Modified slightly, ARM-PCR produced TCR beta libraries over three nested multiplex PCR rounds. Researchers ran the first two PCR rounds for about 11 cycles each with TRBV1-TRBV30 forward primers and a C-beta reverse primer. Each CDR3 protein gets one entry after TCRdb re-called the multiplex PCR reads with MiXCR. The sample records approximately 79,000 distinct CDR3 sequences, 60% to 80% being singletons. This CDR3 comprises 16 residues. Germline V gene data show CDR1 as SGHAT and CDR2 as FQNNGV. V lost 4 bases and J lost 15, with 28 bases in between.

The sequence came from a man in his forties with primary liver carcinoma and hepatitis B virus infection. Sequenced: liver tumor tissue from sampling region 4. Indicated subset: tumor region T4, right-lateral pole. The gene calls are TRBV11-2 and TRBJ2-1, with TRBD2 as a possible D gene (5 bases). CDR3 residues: CASSYSSTNGKGDGFF. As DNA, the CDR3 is TGTGCCAGCAGCTACTCTTCGACTAACGGGAAGGGAGACGGGTTCTTC.